These 19 T cell receptor beta chains share one sample of origin, sequenced in a study of cytomegalovirus exposure and HLA in healthy donors. 13 Jbeta primers and 60 Vbeta primers were used for the PCR. Here immunoSEQ multiplex PCR was the method, and the copy in TCRdb shows in-frame clones only, minus some. The sample has fewer than 200,000 clones, more than 65% seen once. Sequenced: PBMCs. All receptors come from a male donor in good health and CMV-seronegative.

The rearrangement joins TRBV5-1 to TRBJ1-1, with TRBD1 matching 8 bases. V lost 4 bases to trimming and J lost 6 bases; unmatched junction nucleotides: 8. This CDR3 has 14 amino acids. Germline V gene data show CDR1 as SGHRS and CDR2 as YFSETQ. Here the CDR3 DNA reads TGCGCCAGCAGCGTCGGACAGGGCGATGCTGAAGCTTTCTTT. It yields the protein CASSVGQGDAEAFF.

The rearrangement links TRBV19 to TRBJ2-1; D perhaps matches TRBD1 (6 bases). Trimming cost V 1 base and J 6 bases, with 10 bases left between them. The CDR3 has 14 residues. Germline values: CDR1 LNHDA, CDR2 SQIVND (reference sequence). CDR3 DNA sequence: TGTGCCAGTAGTATAGCGCGAGGGGGCAATGAGCAGTTCTTC. Amino acids: CASSIARGGNEQFF.

The J gene is TRBJ1-1, the V gene TRBV9; D is unresolved. CDR3 size: 14 residues. Trimming pared 4 bases from V and 4 bases from J, leaving 14 bases between. Germline CDR1 and CDR2: SGDLS and YYNGEE. This chain's CDR3 is CASSPQSSGTEAFF. For the CDR3, the DNA is TGTGCCAGCAGCCCGCAATCTTCGGGCACTGAAGCTTTCTTT.

The rearrangement uses TRBV6-1 and TRBJ1-6; TRBD1 agrees at 8 bases. Germline V gene data show CDR1 as MNHNS and CDR2 as SASEGT. V gave up 8 bases and J gave up 7 bases; unmatched junction bases: 7. CDR3 length equals 14 residues. CDR3 bases: TGTGCCAGCTCAAACCGGGACAGGAATTCACCCCTCCACTTT. Its translation: CASSNRDRNSPLHF.

This chain joins TRBV7-2 and TRBJ2-2; D is possibly TRBD2 (6 bases). With 2 bases removed from V and 7 bases from J, the gap between germline ends came to 14 bases. The CDR3 is 15 residues long. Per germline, CDR1 SGHTA and CDR2 FQGNSA. The CDR3 sequence is CASSLKGQGGGELFF. The DNA for the CDR3 is TGTGCCAGCAGCTTAAAAGGGCAGGGAGGCGGGGAGCTGTTTTTT.

CDR3 protein: CASSKGSGLAAYEQYF. The CDR3 coding sequence is TGTGCCAGCAGCAAAGGCTCGGGACTAGCGGCATACGAGCAGTACTTC. The gene calls are TRBV11-3 and TRBJ2-7; 11 positions match TRBD2. J gave up 4 bases and V 5 bases, and 10 bases lay outside the gene matches. Germline lookup yields CDR1 SGHNT and CDR2 YENEEA. The CDR3 spans 16 residues.

This clone was detected once. The rearrangement joins TRBV5-6 to TRBJ2-7, with a tentative D call TRBD1 (6 bases). CDR3 length: 15 amino acids. V was shortened by 2 bases and J by 2 bases, with 14 bases between the two germline ends. The germline gives CDR1 SGHDT, CDR2 YYEEEE. The CDR3 nucleotides read TGTGCCAGCAGCTTCGGGCAGGGGAGCCCCTACGAGCAGTACTTC. As protein: CASSFGQGSPYEQYF. The variable domain in full, completed from reference TRBV5-6 and TRBJ2-7, reads DAGVTQSPTHLIKTRGQQVTLRCSPKSGHDTVSWYQQALGQGPQFIFQYYEEEERQRGNFPDRFSGHQFPNYSSELNVNALLLGDSALYLCASSFGQGSPYEQYFGPGTRLTVT.

This chain links TRBV5-4 with TRBJ2-2; 8 bases align to TRBD2. The junction had 10 bases not matched to a gene; V was cut back by 4 bases and J by 5 bases. In germline, CDR1 is SGHNT, CDR2 YYREEE (reference sequence). The CDR3 is 16 amino acids. The DNA for the CDR3 is TGTGCCAGCAGCAGAAGGGGAACTAGCGGAACCGGGGAGCTGTTTTTT. Translated, it gives CASSRRGTSGTGELFF.

The rearrangement joins TRBV7-2 to TRBJ1-3; the match to TRBD1 covers 8 bases. The CDR3 extends over 18 amino acids. CDR1 is SGHTA and CDR2 is FQGNSA in the germline V gene. V dropped 1 base and J dropped 1; count of bases not matched to a gene: 9. CDR3 bases: TGTGCCAGCAGCTTAGTGGTCACAGGGGGTGGTTCTGGAAACACCATATATTTT. Translation gives CASSLVVTGGGSGNTIYF.

The chain employs TRBV6-1 and TRBJ1-3, with D hard to call. The V end lost 2 bases, the J end lost 8 bases, and 16 bases lay between the germline ends. CDR1 and CDR2 (germline): MNHNS, SASEGT. The CDR3 spans 15 residues. CDR3 amino acids: CASSEFRSLGDTIYF. The CDR3 DNA follows: TGTGCCAGCAGTGAATTTCGGTCGTTAGGAGACACCATATATTTT.

This chain uses TRBV7-2 with TRBJ2-4; TRBD2 matches 7 bases. The junction had 12 bases not matched to a gene; V was cut back by 6 bases and J by 7 bases. The CDR3 runs to 15 residues. Germline assignment: CDR1 SGHTA and CDR2 FQGNSA. CDR3 protein: CTSRPLAAEGNIQYF. CDR3 nucleotide sequence: TGTACCAGCAGGCCTCTAGCGGCCGAGGGGAACATTCAGTACTTC.

This clone was seen a few times. V gene TRBV5-1 combines with J gene TRBJ2-7; TRBD2 agrees at 9 bases. V was pared by 4 bases and J by 3 bases, with 11 bases of the junction left unmatched. This CDR3 comprises 16 residues. The germline V gene encodes CDR1 SGHRS and CDR2 YFSETQ. The chain's CDR3 is CASSPAGGMANYEQYF. The CDR3 DNA is TGCGCCAGCAGCCCCGCGGGGGGGATGGCTAACTACGAGCAGTACTTC.

This sequence joins TRBV15 and TRBJ2-5; a weak D match, TRBD1 (5 bases). The CDR3 covers 14 residues. V was clipped by 5 bases and J by 3 bases, with 13 bases between them. Per the germline V gene, CDR1 is LNHNV and CDR2 is YYDKDF (reference sequence). The CDR3 region has the DNA TGTGCCACCAGCGCGCATGGGGCGGAAGAGACCCAGTACTTC. Encoded protein: CATSAHGAEETQYF. Complete variable domain (other parts from reference TRBV15 and TRBJ2-5): DAMVIQNPRYQVTQFGKPVTLSCSQTLNHNVMYWYQQKSSQAPKLLFHYYDKDFNNEADTPDNFQSRRPNTSFCFLDIRSPGLGDTAMYLCATSAHGAEETQYFGPGTRLLVL.

This chain connects TRBV21-1 to TRBJ2-7; TRBD1, the D gene given by the table, was not confirmed from the DNA. TRBV21-1 is a pseudogene. The CDR3 extends over 16 amino acids. For the CDR3, the DNA is TGTGCCAGCAGCACCCCTCCTGGGGACAGGGGCTACGAGCAGTACTTC. Its translation: CASSTPPGDRGYEQYF.

This chain joins TRBV19 and TRBJ2-1; 9 bases match TRBD2. This CDR3 is 14 amino acids long. Losses at the gene ends were 6 bases for V and 7 bases for J; bases not matched to a gene: 7. The V gene's germline CDR1 is LNHDA and CDR2 SQIVND (reference sequence). The CDR3 spells CASSYLAGRNEQFF. CDR3 coding DNA: TGTGCCAGTAGCTACCTAGCGGGACGTAATGAGCAGTTCTTC.

This chain uses TRBV5-1 with TRBJ2-1, with D tentatively TRBD1 (5 bases). V was clipped by 4 bases and J by 4 bases, with 15 bases between them. The V gene's germline CDR1 is SGHRS and CDR2 YFSETQ. CDR3 length: 15 amino acids. CDR3 loop: CASSEGPGPYNEQFF. In nucleotides, the CDR3 is TGCGCCAGCAGCGAAGGACCAGGGCCTTACAATGAGCAGTTCTTC. Based on the CDR3 plus reference TRBV5-1 and TRBJ2-1, the full variable domain is KAGVTQTPRYLIKTRGQQVTLSCSPISGHRSVSWYQQTPGQGLQFLFEYFSETQRNKGNFPGRFSGRQFSNSRSEMNVSTLELGDSALYLCASSEGPGPYNEQFFGPGTRLTVL.

This clone was counted a few times. The chain has TRBV6-5 and TRBJ2-7; 11 nucleotides agree with TRBD1. This CDR3 contains 14 residues. The J segment lost 6 bases and the V segment lost 6 bases, leaving 7 bases of the junction unmatched. Germline V CDR1 and CDR2: MNHEY, SVGAGI. CDR3: CASSFHGTGGEQYF. CDR3 DNA sequence: TGTGCCAGCAGCTTTCACGGGACAGGGGGCGAGCAGTACTTC.

V usage is TRBV5-1 and J usage is TRBJ2-7; 8 nucleotides match TRBD1. Germline V gene lookup returns CDR1 SGHRS and CDR2 YFSETQ. The CDR3 consists of 13 residues. V lost 0 bases, J lost 10 bases, and 6 bases stayed unmatched. DNA for the CDR3: TGCGCCAGCAGCTTGGCCCTGGGACAGGTTCAGTACTTC. Protein: CASSLALGQVQYF.

The V and J genes are TRBV18 and TRBJ2-3; perhaps TRBD1 as D (7 bases). The CDR3 spans 16 residues. CDR1 is KGHSH and CDR2 is LQKENI in the germline V gene. V lost 6 bases and J 2 bases, leaving 18 bases between the germline ends. The CDR3 protein is CASSHQRGTVTDTQYF. CDR3 sequence (DNA): TGTGCCAGCTCCCACCAACGGGGGACAGTCACAGATACGCAGTATTTT.